Shown below are 7 T cell receptor beta chains from a single sample sequenced in a study of T cells after yellow fever vaccination. MiXCR, applied by TCRdb to the 5' RACE reads, yields one record per CDR3 protein. The table lists around 310,000 distinct CDR3 sequences, 8.7% of them singletons. Sequenced here: PBMCs, sampled on the day of the first yellow fever vaccination. The receptors here all came from a man younger than 35 who received the YFV17D yellow fever vaccine.

There are many counts of this clonotype. CDR3 residues: CASRPFTGELFF. CDR3 bases: TGTGCCAGCAGGCCATTCACCGGGGAGCTGTTTTTT. The chain couples TRBV11-1 to TRBJ2-2; D remains unclear. The CDR3 runs 12 residues. The ends were cut back, 6 bases at V and 4 bases at J, with 6 bases in the middle. Germline loops: CDR1 SGHAT, CDR2 FQDESV (reference sequence).

The genes are TRBV6-1 and TRBJ1-5, with TRBD1 matching 11 bases. The junction had 5 bases not matched to a gene; V was cut back by 6 bases and J by 4 bases. CDR1 is MNHNS, CDR2 SASEGT, per germline. This CDR3 is 15 amino acids long. CDR3 coding DNA: TGTGCCAGCAGCAGGACAGGGGGCACAAATCAGCCCCAGCATTTT. Protein product: CASSRTGGTNQPQHF.

Many counts were recorded for this clonotype. CDR3 bases: TGTGCCAGCAGTTACACCGGGACCCAGGGAAGACTGTTCTTC. Translated, it gives CASSYTGTQGRLFF. V usage is TRBV6-2 or TRBV6-3 and J usage is TRBJ2-1, with D perhaps TRBD1 or TRBD2 (5 bases each). The CDR3 has 14 amino acids. The germline CDR1 and CDR2 sequences are MNHEY and SVGEGT. Trimming pared 2 bases from V and 15 bases from J, leaving 20 bases between.

This clonotype was counted a few times. The V and J genes are TRBV6-5 and TRBJ1-5; no clear D. This CDR3 contains 16 residues. Germline V gene sequence: CDR1 MNHEY, CDR2 SVGAGI. Trimming pared 2 bases from V and 7 bases from J, leaving 18 bases between. The CDR3: CASSYPGLNRRQPQHF. DNA of the CDR3: TGTGCCAGCAGTTACCCCGGGTTAAACCGGCGACAGCCCCAGCATTTT.

The chain links TRBV12-3 or TRBV12-4 to TRBJ1-2, with D unclear. The CDR3 runs to 12 residues. V was clipped by 2 bases and J by 6 bases, with 7 bases between them. The CDR3 loop reads CASSLRADGYTF. The CDR3 DNA is TGTGCCAGCAGTTTAAGGGCAGATGGCTACACCTTC.

V usage is TRBV12-3 or TRBV12-4 and J usage is TRBJ1-4; possibly TRBD1 for D (5 bases). The length of the CDR3 is 15 residues. The V and J ends lost 8 bases and 5 bases respectively, with 18 bases between them. The CDR3 bases are TGTGCCAGCCAACCTGGGGGTTCCTGGAATGAAAAACTGTTTTTT. Translation: CASQPGGSWNEKLFF.

At least ten counts were recorded for this clonotype. The V call is TRBV7-3, the J call TRBJ2-1; 10 bases are a match to TRBD1. V shed 5 bases, J shed 5 bases, and the junction held 9 bases outside the gene matches. Germline loops: CDR1 SGHTA, CDR2 FQGTGA. The CDR3 has 16 amino acids. CDR3 protein: CASSRGGTGVDNEQFF. DNA for the CDR3: TGTGCCAGCAGCCGGGGCGGGACAGGGGTGGACAATGAGCAGTTCTTC.